Included here is one TCR beta chain sequence, with context. Its antigen is unknown. This CDR3 is 16 amino acids long. The germline V gene encodes CDR1 DFQATT and CDR2 SNEGSKA (reference sequence). V dropped 0 bases and J dropped 2 bases, with 16 bases sitting between them. The data originate from a study of CD8+CD57+ T cells in acquired aplastic anemia. Study-level information: When averaged, DNA from sorted CD4+ and CD8+ cells came to 3.2 ug. Researchers reported that healthy donors averaged roughly 10 million reads for CD4+ cells.

According to the study, genomic DNA was the template for TCR beta VDJ and CDR3 profiling. TCRdb analysed the reads with MiXCR anew, one entry per CDR3 protein. The sample has approximately 98,000 distinct CDR3 sequences, around 53% seen once; the top ten hold under 35%. General observations from the study: Both patients and controls carried the same twenty-nine CD8+ CDR3 sequences. Patients and controls were not found to differ significantly in CD8+ Simpson's diversity.

The receptor was derived from a human donor in good health, serving as a control. The sample was sorted CD4+, CD8+, or CD8+CD57+ T cells (not recorded which) from PBMCs. The rearrangement joins TRBV20-1 to TRBJ1-2, with D tentatively TRBD1 (6 bases). Written as DNA, the CDR3 is TGCAGTGCTAGAGAGCCTGGGGGGGCCGGGAACTATGGCTACACCTTC. This sequence encodes CSAREPGGAGNYGYTF.